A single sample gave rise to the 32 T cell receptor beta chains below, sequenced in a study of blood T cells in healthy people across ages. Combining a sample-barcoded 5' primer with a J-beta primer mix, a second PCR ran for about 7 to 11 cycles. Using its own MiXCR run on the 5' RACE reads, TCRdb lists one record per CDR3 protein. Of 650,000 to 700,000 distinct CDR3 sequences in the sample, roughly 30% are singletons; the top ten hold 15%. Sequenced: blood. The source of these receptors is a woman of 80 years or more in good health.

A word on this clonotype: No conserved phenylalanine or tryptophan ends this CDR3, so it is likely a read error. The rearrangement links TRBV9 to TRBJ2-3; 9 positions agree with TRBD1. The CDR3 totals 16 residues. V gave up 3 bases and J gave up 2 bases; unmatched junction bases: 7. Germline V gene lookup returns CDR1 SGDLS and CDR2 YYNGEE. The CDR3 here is CASSATGTGNTDTQYL. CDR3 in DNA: TGTGCCAGCAGCGCCACCGGGACAGGGAACACAGATACGCAGTATTTG.

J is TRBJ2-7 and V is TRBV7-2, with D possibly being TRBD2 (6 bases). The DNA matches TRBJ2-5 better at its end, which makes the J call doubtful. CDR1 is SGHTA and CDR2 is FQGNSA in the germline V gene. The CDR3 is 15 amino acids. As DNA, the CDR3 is TGTGCCAGCAGCTTAGGTCAACGGGGACTAGAGACCCAGTACTTC. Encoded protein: CASSLGQRGLETQYF.

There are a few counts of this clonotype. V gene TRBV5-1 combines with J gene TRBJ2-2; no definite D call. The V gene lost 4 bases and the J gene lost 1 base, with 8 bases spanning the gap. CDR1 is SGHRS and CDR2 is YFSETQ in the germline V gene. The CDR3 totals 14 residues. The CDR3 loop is CASSPARNTGELFF. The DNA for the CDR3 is TGCGCCAGCAGCCCTGCGAGGAACACCGGGGAGCTGTTTTTT. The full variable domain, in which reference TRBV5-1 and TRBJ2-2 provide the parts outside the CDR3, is KAGVTQTPRYLIKTRGQQVTLSCSPISGHRSVSWYQQTPGQGLQFLFEYFSETQRNKGNFPGRFSGRQFSNSRSEMNVSTLELGDSALYLCASSPARNTGELFFGEGSRLTVL.

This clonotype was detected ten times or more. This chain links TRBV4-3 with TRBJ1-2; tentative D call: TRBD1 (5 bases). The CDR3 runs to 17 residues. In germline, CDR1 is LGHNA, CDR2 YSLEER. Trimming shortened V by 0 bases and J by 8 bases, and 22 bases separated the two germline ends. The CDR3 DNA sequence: TGCGCCAGCAGCCAAGATATTGTCTCGGGGCGGACCGGGGGCTACACCTTC. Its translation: CASSQDIVSGRTGGYTF.

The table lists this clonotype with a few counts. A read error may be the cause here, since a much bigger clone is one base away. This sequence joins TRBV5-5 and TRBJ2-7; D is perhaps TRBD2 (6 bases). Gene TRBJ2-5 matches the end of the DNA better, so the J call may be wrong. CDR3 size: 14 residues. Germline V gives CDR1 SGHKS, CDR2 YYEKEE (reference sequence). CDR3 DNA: TGTGCCAGCAGCCAACGGGGGTCTCGAGAGACCCAGTACTTC. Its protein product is CASSQRGSRETQYF.

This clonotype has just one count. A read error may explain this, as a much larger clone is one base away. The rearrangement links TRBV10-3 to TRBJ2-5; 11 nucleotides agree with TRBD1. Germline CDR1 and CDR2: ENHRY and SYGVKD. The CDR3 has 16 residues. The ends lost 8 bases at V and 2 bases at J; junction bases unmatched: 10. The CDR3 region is CAIGEGTGGTQETQYF. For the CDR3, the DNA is TGTGCCATCGGGGAAGGGACAGGGGGTACACAAGAGACCCAGTACTTC.

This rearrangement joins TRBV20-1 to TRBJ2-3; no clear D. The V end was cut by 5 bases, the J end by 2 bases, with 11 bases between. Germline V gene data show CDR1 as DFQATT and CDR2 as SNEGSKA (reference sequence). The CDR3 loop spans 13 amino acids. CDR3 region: CSARPVVTDTQYF. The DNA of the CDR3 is TGCAGTGCTCGTCCCGTGGTCACAGATACGCAGTATTTT.

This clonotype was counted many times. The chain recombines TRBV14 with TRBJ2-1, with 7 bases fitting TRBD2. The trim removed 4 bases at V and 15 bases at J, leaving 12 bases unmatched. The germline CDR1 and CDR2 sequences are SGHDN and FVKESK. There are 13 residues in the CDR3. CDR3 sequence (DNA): TGTGCCAGCAGCCTTAACCTTGGGGGGGACGGGTTCTTC. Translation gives CASSLNLGGDGFF. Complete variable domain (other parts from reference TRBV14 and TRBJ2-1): EAGVTQFPSHSVIEKGQTVTLRCDPISGHDNLYWYRRVMGKEIKFLLHFVKESKQDESGMPNNRFLAERTGGTYSTLKVQPAELEDSGVYFCASSLNLGGDGFFGPGTRLTVL.

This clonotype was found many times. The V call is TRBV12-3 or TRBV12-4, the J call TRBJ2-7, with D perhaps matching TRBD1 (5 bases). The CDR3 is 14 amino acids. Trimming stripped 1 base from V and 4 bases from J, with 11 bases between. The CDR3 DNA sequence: TGTGCCAGCAGTTTAGGCCGACAGCAGTACGAGCAGTACTTC. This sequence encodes CASSLGRQQYEQYF.

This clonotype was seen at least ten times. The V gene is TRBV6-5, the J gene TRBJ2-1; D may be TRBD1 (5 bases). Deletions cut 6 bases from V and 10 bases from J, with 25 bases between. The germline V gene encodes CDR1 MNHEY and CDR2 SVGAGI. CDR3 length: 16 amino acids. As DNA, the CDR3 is TGTGCCAGCAGCCGTGGGGCAGGCCCGTTTCAGAGGGAGCAGTTCTTC. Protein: CASSRGAGPFQREQFF.

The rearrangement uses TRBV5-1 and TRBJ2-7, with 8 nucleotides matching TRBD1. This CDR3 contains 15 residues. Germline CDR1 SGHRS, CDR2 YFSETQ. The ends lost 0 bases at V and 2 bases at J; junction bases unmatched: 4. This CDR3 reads CASSLEDRDTYEQYF. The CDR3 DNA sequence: TGCGCCAGCAGCTTGGAGGACAGGGACACCTACGAGCAGTACTTC.

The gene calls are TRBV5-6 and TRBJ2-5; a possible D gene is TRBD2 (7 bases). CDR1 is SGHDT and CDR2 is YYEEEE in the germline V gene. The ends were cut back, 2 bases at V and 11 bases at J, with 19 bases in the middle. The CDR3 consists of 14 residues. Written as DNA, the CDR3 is TGTGCCAGCAGCTTCGAACGGGGGGCGACCGGGCAGTACTTC. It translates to CASSFERGATGQYF.

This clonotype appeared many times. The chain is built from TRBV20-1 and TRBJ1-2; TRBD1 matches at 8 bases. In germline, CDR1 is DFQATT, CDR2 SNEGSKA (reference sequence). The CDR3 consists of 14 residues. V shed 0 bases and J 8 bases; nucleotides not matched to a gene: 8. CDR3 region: CSARDQAGGRGYTF. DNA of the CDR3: TGCAGTGCTAGAGATCAAGCAGGGGGCCGCGGCTACACCTTC.

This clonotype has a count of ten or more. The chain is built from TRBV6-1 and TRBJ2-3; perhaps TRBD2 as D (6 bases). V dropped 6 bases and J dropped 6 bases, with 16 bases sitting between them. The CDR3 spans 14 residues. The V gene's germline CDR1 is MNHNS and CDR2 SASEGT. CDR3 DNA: TGTGCCAGCAGGCCGGGACTCCCCTTGGATACGCAGTATTTT. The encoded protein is CASRPGLPLDTQYF.

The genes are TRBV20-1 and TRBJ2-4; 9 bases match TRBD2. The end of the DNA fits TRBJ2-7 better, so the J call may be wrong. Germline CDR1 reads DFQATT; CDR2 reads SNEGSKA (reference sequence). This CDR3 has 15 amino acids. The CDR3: CSARDFNAGGYEQYF. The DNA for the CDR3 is TGCAGTGCTAGAGATTTTAATGCGGGAGGGTACGAGCAGTACTTC.

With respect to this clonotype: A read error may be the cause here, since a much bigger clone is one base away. Here the CDR3 reads CASSFRGAVGNEQYF. Written as DNA, the CDR3 is TGTGCCAGCAGCTTCAGAGGGGCGGTGGGGAATGAGCAGTACTTC. The rearrangement links TRBV7-2 to TRBJ2-5; D tentatively fits TRBD1 or TRBD2 (5 bases each). The V end lost 3 bases, the J end lost 11 bases, and 22 bases lay between the germline ends. The germline CDR1 and CDR2 sequences are SGHTA and FQGNSA. The CDR3 consists of 15 residues.

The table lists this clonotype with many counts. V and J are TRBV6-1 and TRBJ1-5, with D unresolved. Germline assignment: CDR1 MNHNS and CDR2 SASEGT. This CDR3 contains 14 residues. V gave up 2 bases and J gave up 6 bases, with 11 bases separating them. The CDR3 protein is CASSEQRVPQPQHF. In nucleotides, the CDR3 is TGTGCCAGCAGTGAACAGAGGGTCCCTCAGCCCCAGCATTTT.

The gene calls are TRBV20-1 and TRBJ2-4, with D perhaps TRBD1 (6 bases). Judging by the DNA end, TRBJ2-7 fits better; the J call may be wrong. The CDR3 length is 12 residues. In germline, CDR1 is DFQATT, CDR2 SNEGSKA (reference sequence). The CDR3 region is CSANRQAGEQYF. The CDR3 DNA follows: TGCAGTGCTAATAGACAGGCTGGCGAGCAGTACTTC.

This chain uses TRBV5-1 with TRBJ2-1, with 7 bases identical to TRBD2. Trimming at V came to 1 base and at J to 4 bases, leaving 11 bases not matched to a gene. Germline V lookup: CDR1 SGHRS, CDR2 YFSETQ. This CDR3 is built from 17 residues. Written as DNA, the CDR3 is TGCGCCAGCAGCTTGATTGTGGCTAGCGGAGAGTACAATGAGCAGTTCTTC. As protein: CASSLIVASGEYNEQFF.

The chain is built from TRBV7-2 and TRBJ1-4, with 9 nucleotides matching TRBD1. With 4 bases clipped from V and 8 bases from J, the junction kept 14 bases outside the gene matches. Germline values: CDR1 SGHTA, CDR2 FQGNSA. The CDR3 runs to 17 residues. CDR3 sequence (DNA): TGTGCCAGCAGCTCGAGCGTACACAGGGGGCTTCGCGAAAAACTGTTTTTT. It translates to CASSSSVHRGLREKLFF.

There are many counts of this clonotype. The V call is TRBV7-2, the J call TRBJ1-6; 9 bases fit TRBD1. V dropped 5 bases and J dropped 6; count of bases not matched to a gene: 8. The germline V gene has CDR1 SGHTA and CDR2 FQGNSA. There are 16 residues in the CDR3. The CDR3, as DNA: TGTGCCAGCAGCCCCCCCGGGACAGGGTTTAATTCACCCCTCCACTTT. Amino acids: CASSPPGTGFNSPLHF.

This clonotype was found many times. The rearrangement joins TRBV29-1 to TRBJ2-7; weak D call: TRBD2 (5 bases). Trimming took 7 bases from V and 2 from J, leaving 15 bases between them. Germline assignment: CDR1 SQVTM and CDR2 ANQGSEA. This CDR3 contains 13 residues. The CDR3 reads CSAWNGEAYEQYF. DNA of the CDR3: TGCAGCGCCTGGAACGGGGAAGCCTACGAGCAGTACTTC.

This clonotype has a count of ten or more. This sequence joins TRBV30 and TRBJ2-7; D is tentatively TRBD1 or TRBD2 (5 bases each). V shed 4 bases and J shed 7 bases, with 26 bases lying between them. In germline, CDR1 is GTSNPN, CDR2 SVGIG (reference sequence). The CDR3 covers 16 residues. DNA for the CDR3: TGTGCCTGGAACTCGGATCCCGACCCTCTTGGGGGAGAGCAGTACTTC. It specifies CAWNSDPDPLGGEQYF.

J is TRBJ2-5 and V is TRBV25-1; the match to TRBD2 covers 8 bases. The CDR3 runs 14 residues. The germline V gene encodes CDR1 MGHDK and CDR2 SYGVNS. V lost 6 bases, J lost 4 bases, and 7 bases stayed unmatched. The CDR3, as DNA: TGTGCCAGCAGGGACGGGGGGGCCTCAGAGACCCAGTACTTC. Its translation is CASRDGGASETQYF.

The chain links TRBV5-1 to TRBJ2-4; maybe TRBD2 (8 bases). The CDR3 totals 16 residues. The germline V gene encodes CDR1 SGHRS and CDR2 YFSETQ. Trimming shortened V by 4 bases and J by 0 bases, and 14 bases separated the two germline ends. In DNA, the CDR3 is TGCGCCAGCAGCCCGGGAGGGACAGCAGCCAAAAACATTCAGTACTTC. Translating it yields CASSPGGTAAKNIQYF.

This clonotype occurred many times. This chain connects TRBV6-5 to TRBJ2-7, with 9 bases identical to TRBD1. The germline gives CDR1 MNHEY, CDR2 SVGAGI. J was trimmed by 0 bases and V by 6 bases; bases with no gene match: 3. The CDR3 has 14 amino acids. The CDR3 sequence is CASSGQGPSYEQYF. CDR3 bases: TGTGCCAGCAGCGGACAGGGGCCCTCCTACGAGCAGTACTTC.

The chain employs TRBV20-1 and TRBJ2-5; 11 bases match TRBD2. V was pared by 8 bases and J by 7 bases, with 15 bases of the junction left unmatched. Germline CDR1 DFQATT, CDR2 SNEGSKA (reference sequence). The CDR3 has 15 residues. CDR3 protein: CSTIQGTSGSTTQYF. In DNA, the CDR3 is TGCAGTACGATTCAGGGCACTAGCGGGAGCACGACCCAGTACTTC.

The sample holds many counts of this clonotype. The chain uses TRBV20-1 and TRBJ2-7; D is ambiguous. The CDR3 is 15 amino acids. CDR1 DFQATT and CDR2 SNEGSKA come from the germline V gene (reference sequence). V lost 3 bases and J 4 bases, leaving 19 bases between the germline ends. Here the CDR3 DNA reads TGCAGTGCTAGGACTGGCCGGGCTTCTGGTTACGAGCAGTACTTC. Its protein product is CSARTGRASGYEQYF.

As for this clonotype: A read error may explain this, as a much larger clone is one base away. CDR3 DNA sequence: TGCAGTGCTCTGGGGGATTCAGATGCGCAGTATTTT. Protein: CSALGDSDAQYF. The J gene is TRBJ2-3, the V gene TRBV20-1; D might be TRBD1 or TRBD2, each matching 5 bases. Germline V gene sequence: CDR1 DFQATT, CDR2 SNEGSKA (reference sequence). The length of the CDR3 is 12 residues.

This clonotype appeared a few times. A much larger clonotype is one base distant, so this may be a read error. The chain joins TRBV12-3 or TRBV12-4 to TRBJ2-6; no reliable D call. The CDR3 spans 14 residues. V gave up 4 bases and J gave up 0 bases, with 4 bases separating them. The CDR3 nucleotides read TGTGCCAGCAGTTGGTCCTCTGGGGCCAACGTCCTGACTTTC. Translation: CASSWSSGANVLTF.

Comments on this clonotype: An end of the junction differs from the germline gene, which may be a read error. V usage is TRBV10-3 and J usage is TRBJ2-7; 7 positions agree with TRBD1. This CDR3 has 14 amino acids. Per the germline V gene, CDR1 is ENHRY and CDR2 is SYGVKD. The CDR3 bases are TGTGTCATCAGCGTTACAGGGGCCGCCTACGAGCAGTACTTC. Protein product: CVISVTGAAYEQYF.

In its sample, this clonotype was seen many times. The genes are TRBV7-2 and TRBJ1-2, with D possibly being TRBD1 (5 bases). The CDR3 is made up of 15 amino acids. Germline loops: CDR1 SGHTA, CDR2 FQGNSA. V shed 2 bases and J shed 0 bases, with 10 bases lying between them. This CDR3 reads CASSLQYRPNYGYTF. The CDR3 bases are TGTGCCAGCAGCTTACAGTACAGGCCTAACTATGGCTACACCTTC.